These 10 T cell receptor beta chains share one sample of origin, sequenced in a study of OX40 agonist ivuxolimab in advanced cancers. The table came from immunoSEQ multiplex PCR; TCRdb's copy has only in-frame clones and leaves some out. The profile shows about 86,000 clones, roughly 90% of them singletons. The sample in question was CD4+ or CD8+ T cells sorted from blood, obtained in a trial of the OX40 agonist ivuxolimab. The receptor source for this set is an adult with an advanced solid tumor such as melanoma, head and neck, liver or kidney cancer.

The chain is built from TRBV28 and TRBJ1-2; D unclear. CDR3 length: 11 residues. V was cut by 9 bases and J by 6 bases, with 11 bases left in between. The germline CDR1 and CDR2 sequences are MDHEN and SYDVKM. This CDR3 reads CASLKPNGYTF. DNA for the CDR3: TGTGCCAGTCTTAAACCGAATGGCTACACCTTC.

This clone was picked up one time. The chain employs TRBV19 and TRBJ2-2; 9 positions match TRBD1. V lost 5 bases, J lost 2 bases, and 12 bases stayed unmatched. This CDR3 spans 18 amino acids. The germline V gene encodes CDR1 LNHDA and CDR2 SQIVND (reference sequence). The CDR3 loop reads CASSAFIGTGSNTGELFF. CDR3 coding DNA: TGTGCCAGTAGTGCCTTTATCGGGACAGGGTCTAACACCGGGGAGCTGTTTTTT.

The chain recombines TRBV5-1 with TRBJ2-3; TRBD1 is a possible D gene (6 bases). CDR3 size: 14 residues. Per germline, CDR1 SGHRS and CDR2 YFSETQ. Trimming cost V 4 bases and J 2 bases, with 11 bases left between them. The CDR3 DNA reads as TGCGCCAGCAGCCCCGGACAGATCACAGATACGCAGTATTTT. Protein product: CASSPGQITDTQYF. The full variable domain, its missing parts supplied by reference TRBV5-1 and TRBJ2-3, is KAGVTQTPRYLIKTRGQQVTLSCSPISGHRSVSWYQQTPGQGLQFLFEYFSETQRNKGNFPGRFSGRQFSNSRSEMNVSTLELGDSALYLCASSPGQITDTQYFGPGTRLTVL.

This chain connects TRBV29-1 to TRBJ2-7; D gene ambiguous. Germline V gene data show CDR1 as SQVTM and CDR2 as ANQGSEA. V was shortened by 4 bases and J by 2 bases, with 9 bases between the two germline ends. The CDR3 has 12 residues. The CDR3 sequence: CSVASGPYEQYF. CDR3 DNA: TGCAGCGTTGCGTCTGGGCCCTACGAGCAGTACTTC.

This rearrangement joins TRBV28 to TRBJ2-4, with 7 bases lining up with TRBD2. With V trimmed by 6 bases and J by 0 bases, 8 bases remained unmatched. This CDR3 has 16 amino acids. The germline gives CDR1 MDHEN, CDR2 SYDVKM. The CDR3 region is CASRGSGTLAKNIQYF. The CDR3 region has the DNA TGTGCCAGCAGGGGAAGCGGGACCTTAGCCAAAAACATTCAGTACTTC.

Concerning this clone: Other nucleotide sequences from this sample produce the same CDR3. The genes are TRBV6-5 and TRBJ2-3, with D maybe TRBD2 (5 bases). V was shortened by 6 bases and J by 0 bases, with 7 bases between the two germline ends. Looked up from germline, CDR1 is MNHEY and CDR2 is SVGAGI. The CDR3 length is 13 residues. The CDR3 loop reads CASRRTSTDTQYF. CDR3 nucleotides: TGTGCCAGCAGGAGGACTAGCACAGATACGCAGTATTTT.

The rearrangement uses TRBV6-4 and TRBJ1-3, with unresolved D. The germline V gene encodes CDR1 MRHNA and CDR2 SNTAGT. V shed 5 bases and J shed 0 bases, with 14 bases lying between them. CDR3 length: 16 amino acids. CDR3: CASSRPTSCSGNTIYF. CDR3 sequence (DNA): TGTGCCAGCAGTCGACCCACTTCCTGCTCTGGAAACACCATATATTTT.

The chain joins TRBV28 to TRBJ1-5, with D perhaps TRBD1 (5 bases). V lost 1 base and J 9 bases, leaving 13 bases between the germline ends. CDR3 size: 14 residues. From germline, CDR1 is MDHEN and CDR2 SYDVKM. As DNA, the CDR3 is TGTGCCAGCAGTTTATACGGCAGGGCGGCGCCCCAGCATTTT. It encodes CASSLYGRAAPQHF.

This chain uses TRBV28 with TRBJ2-3; 13 nucleotides match TRBD2. The CDR3 runs to 18 residues. Trimming cost V 4 bases and J 6 bases; bases outside gene matches: 13. Germline V gene data show CDR1 as MDHEN and CDR2 as SYDVKM. CDR3 amino acids: CASSSRGTSGTRRDTQYF. The CDR3 bases are TGTGCCAGCAGTTCGAGAGGGACTAGCGGGACCCGGAGGGATACGCAGTATTTT.

This chain uses TRBV27 with TRBJ2-7; TRBD1 matches at 8 bases. Trimming took 5 bases from V and 12 from J; bases not matched to a gene: 18. The CDR3 extends over 15 amino acids. CDR1 and CDR2 (germline): MNHEY, SMNVEV (reference sequence). The CDR3 coding sequence is TGTGCCAGCAGTGGTCGGACAGGGAAGGCCGCTAGGCTGTACTTC. It specifies CASSGRTGKAARLYF.